Listed here is a single T cell receptor (beta chain). What this receptor recognizes is not known. No much larger clonotype is one base removed from it; base qualities were not supplied. On a MiSeq, deep resolution sequencing aimed for a depth between 1 in 1 million and 1 in 200,000 T cells, with each clonotype covered 10x on average. TCR beta libraries were generated with the immunoSEQ hsTCRB Kit. The authors' pipeline ran thus. The data were analyzed with ImmunoSEQ Analyzer and ImmunoSEQ Data Assistant, and V, D and J gene assignments followed IMGT definitions. Clonality was computed as one minus normalized Shannon entropy of productive rearrangement frequencies, ranging from 0 to 1. Only overrepresented clonotypes making up at least 0.05% of the repertoire of each patient were included in the public clonotype analysis. Some 13 age-matched healthy donor repertoires from immuneACCESS served as clonality controls. Held by TCRdb, this immuneACCESS table contains in-frame sequences only and omits some clones. Under half of the omission traces to an unresolved V gene where checked; the cause of the rest is unknown. V and J calls and clone size are copied from that table; D and trimming were computed from the DNA. The sample yields about 18,000 clones; 70% to 90% were counted once. Approximately 15% of the sample is held by the ten biggest clonotypes.

Around 1.8 micrograms of genomic DNA were extracted from cryopreserved PBMCs for TCR beta library preparation. Longitudinal blood samples from CLL patients on ibrutinib monotherapy were analyzed using high-throughput TCR beta sequencing. The patients took part in an open-label, single-center phase 2 trial of ibrutinib monotherapy. The record originates from a study of cytotoxic CD8 clonotypes in ibrutinib-treated CLL (dated by TCRdb to the early 2020s). In the study overall: The cohort had about a dozen relapsed/refractory and 15 treatment-naive patients; roughly 17 were IGHV unmutated. Partial responses were observed in roughly 24 patients and complete responses in 2; after a median follow-up of roughly 62 months, remission was maintained in 15 or so patients and progression was observed in about twelve. The response samples were drawn at a median of roughly twelve months into treatment, with a range of about 6 to 36 months. On average, each sample yielded 255,043 productive templates and 94,082 productive rearrangements. Of the approximately 86 participants in the trial, approximately 25 had longitudinal samples available. Cryopreserved peripheral blood mononuclear cells were obtained before treatment, at response, and at either sustained remission or disease progression.

Broad study findings and their caveats: Clonality increased at ibrutinib response, stayed stable in sustained remission, and fell back toward baseline at progression. Public clonotypes were rare and either shrank or stayed stable during treatment, and the rise in clonality at ibrutinib response reflected expansion of private clonotypes. Lymph node repertoires were not examined, and the timing of sampling was not matched between patients in sustained remission and those whose disease progressed. At baseline, clonality was higher than in age-matched healthy donors and showed a strong correlation with circulating CD8+ T-cell counts.

Trimming costs V 5 bases and J 3 bases, and their ends lie 15 bases apart. The CDR3 contains 15 residues, cysteine and phenylalanine counted. The only DNA kept is the CDR3, 45 bases in frame from the first base. From the germline V gene, CDR1 is MDHEN and CDR2 is SYDVKM. The source was PBMCs, collected before ibrutinib treatment. The chain employs TRBV28 and TRBJ2-3; the D gene identity is not certain. This clonotype was obtained from a human donor with chronic lymphocytic leukemia. The DNA sequence follows: TGTGCCAGCAGTCACCCCGTGCTAGGGACAGATACGCAGTATTTT. This gives the protein CASSHPVLGTDTQYF.